This TCR beta chain was sequenced in a study of cytomegalovirus exposure and HLA in healthy donors. The primer mix had 60 Vbeta and 13 Jbeta primers. Only in-frame clones appear in the TCRdb table, and some are missing; sequencing was by immunoSEQ multiplex PCR. The data show about 190,000 clones, 60% to 80% seen once. Worth noting for this clone: What it recognizes is unknown.

The V gene's germline CDR1 is SNHLY and CDR2 FYNNEI. V lost 1 base and J 4 bases, leaving 13 bases between the germline ends. This CDR3 spans 16 amino acids. Findings and caveats of the study: Indistinguishable V segments, including TRBV6-2 and TRBV6-3, were excluded. There were several of the most significant clusters that appeared linked to common viral pathogens in a later analysis. The authors later found most CMV-associated TCR beta chains appeared HLA-restricted.

This clonotype was obtained from a woman aged 25 to 39 in good health and CMV-seropositive. The sample taken for sequencing was PBMCs. This rearrangement joins TRBV2 to TRBJ2-2; maybe TRBD2 (6 bases). The CDR3 protein is CASSEVLALSTGELFF. The DNA of the CDR3 is TGTGCCAGCAGTGAAGTACTAGCCCTGAGCACCGGGGAGCTGTTTTTT.